This T cell receptor (beta chain) was sequenced in a study of blood T cell repertoires in COVID-19. The CDR3 runs to 14 residues. Trimming cost V 5 bases and J 1 base; bases outside gene matches: 5. The germline V gene encodes CDR1 GTSNPN and CDR2 SVGIG (reference sequence). Measured with immunoSEQ multiplex PCR; TCRdb has only the in-frame clones, and not every one. Here the sample spans more than 150,000 clones, 86% being singletons. The TCR originated in a man between 65 and 85 years old with active or convalescent COVID-19. Source material: peripheral blood. The rearrangement uses TRBV30 and TRBJ2-1; 7 bases fit TRBD1. CDR3 bases: TGTGCCTGGGTAATGGACAGGTCCTACAATGAGCAGTTCTTC. It specifies CAWVMDRSYNEQFF.